This T cell receptor (beta chain) was retrieved from a study of T cells in Graves' hyperthyroidism and ophthalmopathy. This clonotype was found once. Given the absence of the conserved phenylalanine or tryptophan at the CDR3 end, a read error is likely. The DNA is omitted, as the CDR3 cannot be located on it reliably, and the CDR3 follows TCRdb's listing. The source material, RNA transcripts, was used to amplify TCR beta CDR3 regions. TCR CDR3 regions were first amplified by RT-PCR with HTBI primers. TCRdb reprocessed the multiplex PCR reads with MiXCR, giving one entry per CDR3 protein. The sample includes approximately 700,000 distinct CDR3 sequences, 45% of them seen just once. The CDR3 is made up of 8 amino acids, end residues included. Germline CDR1 SGHVS, CDR2 FQNEAQ. Orbital computed tomography and thyroid ultrasound, together with serum TRAb and thyroxine and clinical symptoms, were used for diagnoses.

The clonotype originates from an adult man with Graves' disease, either hyperthyroidism or ophthalmopathy (not recorded which). The genes are TRBV7-8 and TRBJ2-6. The sample consisted of peripheral blood or thyroid tissue (not recorded which). The CDR3: CASSGRTS.